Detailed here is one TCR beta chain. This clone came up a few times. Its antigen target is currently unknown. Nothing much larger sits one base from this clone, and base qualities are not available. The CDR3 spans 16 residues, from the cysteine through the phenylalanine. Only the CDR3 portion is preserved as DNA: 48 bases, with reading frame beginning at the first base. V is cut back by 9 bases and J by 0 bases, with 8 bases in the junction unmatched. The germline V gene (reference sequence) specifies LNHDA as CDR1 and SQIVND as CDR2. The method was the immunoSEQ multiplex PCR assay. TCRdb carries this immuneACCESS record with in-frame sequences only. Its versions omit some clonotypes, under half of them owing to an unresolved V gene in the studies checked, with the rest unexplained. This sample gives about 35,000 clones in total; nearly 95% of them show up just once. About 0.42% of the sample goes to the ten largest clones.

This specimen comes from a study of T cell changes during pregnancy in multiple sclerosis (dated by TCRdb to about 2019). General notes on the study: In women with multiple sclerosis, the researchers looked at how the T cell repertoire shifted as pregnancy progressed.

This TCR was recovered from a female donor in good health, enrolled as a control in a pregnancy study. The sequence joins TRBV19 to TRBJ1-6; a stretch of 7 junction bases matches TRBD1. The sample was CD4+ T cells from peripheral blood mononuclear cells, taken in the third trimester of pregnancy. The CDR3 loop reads CASIDRASSYNSPLHF. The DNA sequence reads TGTGCCAGCATCGACAGGGCAAGCTCCTATAATTCACCCCTCCACTTT.